This T cell receptor beta chain was documented in a study of T cells in Graves' hyperthyroidism and ophthalmopathy. Study as a whole: Once the initial diagnosis was made, peripheral blood was obtained before any treatment.

There are 13 residues in the CDR3. Trimming cost V 5 bases and J 11 bases; bases outside gene matches: 9. The germline gives CDR1 SGHTA, CDR2 FQGNSA. Researchers amplified the TCR beta CDR3 regions from RNA transcripts. Carried out on the TCR CDR3, a first-round RT-PCR used the HTBI primer set. A single record per CDR3 protein comes from TCRdb applying MiXCR to the multiplex PCR reads. Of roughly 380,000 distinct CDR3 sequences listed, approximately 15% are singletons. Among the patients, aged 18 to 65, hyperthyroidism was newly diagnosed and had lasted under 2 months. PBMCs came from 7.5 to 10 ml fresh peripheral blood.

The TCR was taken from an older woman with Graves' hyperthyroidism. Sequencing was performed on blood. This chain links TRBV7-2 with TRBJ2-1; 7 positions agree with TRBD1. The CDR3 sequence: CASSPKRGPKQFF. Written as DNA, the CDR3 is TGTGCCAGCAGCCCTAAGAGGGGGCCCAAGCAGTTCTTC.